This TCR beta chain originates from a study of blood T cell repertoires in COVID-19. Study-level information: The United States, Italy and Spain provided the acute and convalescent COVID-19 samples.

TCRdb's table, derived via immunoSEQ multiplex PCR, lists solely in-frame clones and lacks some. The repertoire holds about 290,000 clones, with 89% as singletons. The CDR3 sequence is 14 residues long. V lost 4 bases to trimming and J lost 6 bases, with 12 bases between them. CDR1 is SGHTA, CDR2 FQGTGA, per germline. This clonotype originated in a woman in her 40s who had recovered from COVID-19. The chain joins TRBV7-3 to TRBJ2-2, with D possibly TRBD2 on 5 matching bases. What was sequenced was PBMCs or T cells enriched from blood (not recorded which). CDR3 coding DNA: TGTGCCAGCAGCTATGGAGCGCGGGCCGGGGAGCTGTTTTTT. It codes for CASSYGARAGELFF.